A selection of T cell receptor beta chains follows, all from one sample in a study of metastatic and nonmetastatic thyroid tumors. Via MiXCR, TCRdb re-called the PCR reads. Found here are about 89,000 clones, around an eighth of them singletons; the top ten hold more than 7%. Sequencing used tumor tissue. The receptors here all came from a female donor with papillary thyroid cancer or a benign thyroid nodule (not recorded which). Some clones in this sample may be carry-over from other donors' samples. CDR3s include the opening cysteine and the closing phenylalanine or tryptophan. Each record gives: V gene, CDR3 length, clone size, D gene, J gene, CDR3 DNA, CDR3 protein. A D gene is named only where the DNA matches it firmly. Some rows mark clone size as missing; the rest say once, few, many or name a class of expanded clone.

TRBV12-3/TRBV12-4	21	few	TRBD2	TRBJ2-1	TGTGCCAGCAGTTTAGCGCTTGGGGGGCACTCCGGGACTAGGGTCCGGAATGAGCAGTTCTTC	CASSLALGGHSGTRVRNEQFF
TRBV4-2	17	once	NA	TRBJ2-2	TGTGGCAGCAGCCAAGATGGGGTAGCGATCAACACCGGGGAGCTGTTTTTT	CGSSQDGVAINTGELFF
TRBV28	14	many	NA	TRBJ2-7	TGTGCCAGCAGTTTCGGACAAATCCCTTACGAGCAGTACTTC	CASSFGQIPYEQYF
TRBV3-1	14	many	NA	TRBJ1-3	TGTGCCAGCAGCCAAGCTGGGATAGGAAACACCATATATTTT	CASSQAGIGNTIYF
TRBV20-1	10	many	NA	TRBJ2-1	TGCAGTGCTAGGTACAATGAGCAGTTCTTC	CSARYNEQFF
TRBV20-1	14	NA	NA	TRBJ2-7	TGCAGTGCTAGAGTCCCGGGCAGTCTAAGGGAGCAGTACTTC	CSARVPGSLREQYF
TRBV28	14	many	NA	TRBJ2-5	TGTGCCAGCAGAGGCCGAGCCAGGGTAGAGACCCAGTACTTC	CASRGRARVETQYF
TRBV6-1	8	few	NA	TRBJ2-1	TGTGAAAGCAGTGTCAGGGACTTC	CESSVRDF
TRBV6-1	16	few	NA	TRBJ2-7	NA	CASSSSGRVEHYEQYF
TRBV28	15	NA	NA	TRBJ2-7	TGCGCCAGCAGTCGACAAGCGGTAGGGCCGTCTGAGCAGTACTTC	CASSRQAVGPSEQYF
TRBV2	14	NA	TRBD1	TRBJ2-3	TGTGCCAGCAGTCTAAGGACAGGCACAGGTACGCATTATTTT	CASSLRTGTGTHYF
TRBV6-1	14	many	NA	TRBJ2-1	TGTGCCAGCAGCACCGGGACCCACGTCAATGAGCAGTTCTTC	CASSTGTHVNEQFF
TRBV9	15	many	NA	TRBJ1-2	TGTGCCAGCAGCGGCGGCCCTAGCGTGGACTATGGCTACACCTTC	CASSGGPSVDYGYTF
TRBV6-1	13	many	NA	TRBJ2-6	TGTGCCAGCAGTCGTCCTGGGGCCAACGTCCTGACTTTC	CASSRPGANVLTF
TRBV30	13	few	NA	TRBJ1-1	TGTGCCTGGAGTCCTTCGGGTAACACTGAAGCTTCCTTT	CAWSPSGNTEASF
TRBV4-2	16	many	NA	TRBJ1-4	TGTGCCAGCAGCGAATACCTACAGGGAGGAAATGAAAAACTGTTTTTT	CASSEYLQGGNEKLFF
TRBV30	12	many	NA	TRBJ1-2	TGTGCCTGGAGTGTACTTTGGAATGGCTACACCTTC	CAWSVLWNGYTF
TRBV20-1	15	many	TRBD1	TRBJ1-5	TGCAGTGCTCGTATTCCGGGACAGGGTAATCAGCCCCAGCATTTT	CSARIPGQGNQPQHF
TRBV11-2	16	NA	TRBD2	TRBJ2-2	TGTGCCAGCAGCCCCGCGGGACTAGGAGGGACCGGGGAGCTGTTTTTT	CASSPAGLGGTGELFF
TRBV20-1	14	few	NA	TRBJ2-5	TGCAGTGCTCCCCATGGGGTAAACCAAGAGACCCAGTACTTC	CSAPHGVNQETQYF
TRBV28	22	few	TRBD1	TRBJ2-4	TGTGCCAGCAGTAAGGATTGGGACAGGGGGCGCGAATTTGAAGTTGCCAAAAACATTCAGTACTTC	CASSKDWDRGREFEVAKNIQYF
TRBV7-9	15	many	NA	TRBJ1-6	TGTGCCAGCAGCTTACCTCAGGGCTGGAATTCACCCCTCCACTTT	CASSLPQGWNSPLHF
TRBV9	13	few	NA	TRBJ2-5	TGTGCCAGCAGCGTAGAACAGGGAGAGACCCAGTACTTC	CASSVEQGETQYF
TRBV20-1	12	many	NA	TRBJ2-1	TGCAGTGCTAGAGGGGGGATAAATGAGCAGTTCTTC	CSARGGINEQFF
TRBV18	14	NA	NA	TRBJ2-5	TGTGCCAGCTCACCGCCGGGCTCATCAGAGACCCAGTACTTC	CASSPPGSSETQYF
TRBV12-3/TRBV12-4	15	NA	NA	TRBJ1-2	TGTGCCAACAGTCCCGTGACAGGCGCTAGCTATGGCTACACCTTC	CANSPVTGASYGYTF
TRBV9	15	NA	TRBD2	TRBJ2-5	TGTGCCAGCACCCGGGGAGCGGGAGGGGGAGAGAACCAGTACTTC	CASTRGAGGGENQYF
TRBV2	16	many	NA	TRBJ2-7	TGTGCCAGCAGTGAAGCCTGGACACCCGGCTCCTACGAGCAGTACTTC	CASSEAWTPGSYEQYF
TRBV9	17	many	TRBD2	TRBJ2-3	TGTGCCAGCAGCGAGACTATTAGCGGGAGAGTCACAGATACGCAGTATTTT	CASSETISGRVTDTQYF
TRBV10-3	14	many	NA	TRBJ1-1	TGTGCCATCAGTGTCCGGGTTTGGAACACTGAAGCTTTCTTT	CAISVRVWNTEAFF
TRBV18	16	few	NA	TRBJ2-6	TGTGCCAGCTCACCCGCACAGGGAACTGGGGCCAACGTCCTGACTTTC	CASSPAQGTGANVLTF
TRBV7-9	15	many	TRBD1	TRBJ1-1	TGTGCCAGCAGCTCAGGGGGACTCCAAGGCACTGAAGCTTTCTTT	CASSSGGLQGTEAFF
TRBV20-1	15	many	NA	TRBJ2-3	TGCAGTGCTAGAAATCCCCAGCAGAGCACAGATACGCAGTATTTT	CSARNPQQSTDTQYF
TRBV20-1	13	NA	NA	TRBJ2-7	TGCAGTGCTATCCGGGACGTTTCCTACGAGCAGTACTTC	CSAIRDVSYEQYF
TRBV9	15	NA	NA	TRBJ2-3	TGTGCCAGCAGCGGACCGGGACCACGAGGGGATACGCAGTATTTT	CASSGPGPRGDTQYF
TRBV20-1	13	NA	TRBD1	TRBJ2-7	TGCAGTGCTACCGGGACAGGGGGCTACGAGCAGTACTTC	CSATGTGGYEQYF
TRBV12-3/TRBV12-4	16	many	TRBD2	TRBJ2-1	TGTGCCAGCAGTCCGCCGGGTCTAGCGGGGAAGGGTGAGCAGTTCTTC	CASSPPGLAGKGEQFF
TRBV5-1	17	many	TRBD2	TRBJ2-1	TGCGCCAGCAGGTCGGGTCCGGTAGCGGGAGACCGCAATGAGCAGTTCTTC	CASRSGPVAGDRNEQFF
TRBV5-1	13	many	NA	TRBJ1-3	TGCGCCAGCAGCTTGTCCGTGGGAAACACCATATATTTT	CASSLSVGNTIYF
TRBV28	13	few	NA	TRBJ1-1	TGTGCCAGCATACAGGGCGGTGAAACTGAAGCTTTCTTT	CASIQGGETEAFF
TRBV3-1	13	NA	TRBD1	TRBJ2-7	TGTGCCACCGAGGACAGGGGTAGCTACGAGCAGTACTTC	CATEDRGSYEQYF
TRBV2	16	many	NA	TRBJ1-5	TGTGCCAGCACACGCGAAGGCAGAGGTAGCAATCAGCCCCAGCATTTT	CASTREGRGSNQPQHF
TRBV11-2	15	medium-sized	TRBD2	TRBJ2-1	TGTGCCAGCAGCTCGAGACTAGCGGGAGGCGGTGAGCAGTTCTTC	CASSSRLAGGGEQFF
TRBV3-1	13	many	NA	TRBJ1-1	TGTGCCAGCAGCCCCGATCTTTCCACTGAAGCTTTCTTT	CASSPDLSTEAFF